These T cell receptor beta chains were read from a single sample in a study of blood T cells in healthy people across ages. TCRdb redid the calling of the 5' RACE reads with MiXCR, one entry per CDR3 protein. The sample holds about 720,000 distinct CDR3 sequences; around 25% are singletons and the top ten take 3.7%. The same data also went into a second study, on T cells of mothers and their children.

What was sequenced was blood. The receptor set was obtained from a boy between 10 and 17 years old in good health. Both conserved end residues are part of each CDR3. The D gene is left open where the match is weak. Not all rows give a size; the values are once, few, many and, for expanded clones, a class.

size: NA; V: TRBV5-1; J: TRBJ2-5; D: NA; DNA: TGCGCCAGCAGCTTGGTTGGCGCCGCCCCACAAGAGACCCAGTACTTC; CDR3: CASSLVGAAPQETQYF
size: few; V: TRBV7-9; J: TRBJ2-3; D: TRBD2; DNA: TGTGCCAGCAGCTCGTTTAAGCGGGAGTATGCAGATACGCAGTATTTT; CDR3: CASSSFKREYADTQYF
size: few; V: TRBV27; J: TRBJ2-7; D: NA; DNA: TGTGCCAGCAGTTTCTCAGGAGGTTTGCAGTACTTC; CDR3: CASSFSGGLQYF
size: few; V: TRBV7-6; J: TRBJ2-7; D: NA; DNA: TGTGCCAGCAGTGATAACGGAGCAAACGAGCAGTACTTC; CDR3: CASSDNGANEQYF
size: NA; V: TRBV12-3/TRBV12-4; J: TRBJ1-5; D: TRBD1; DNA: TGTGCCAGCAACCCGCCAGGGGGCCGGCAGCCCCAGCATTTT; CDR3: CASNPPGGRQPQHF
size: few; V: TRBV4-3; J: TRBJ1-6; D: NA; DNA: TGCGCCAGCAGCCACGGGGGCGGTTCACCCCTCCACTTT; CDR3: CASSHGGGSPLHF
size: few; V: TRBV4-1; J: TRBJ2-3; D: TRBD2; DNA: TGCGCCAGCAGCCCCGGGGGACTAGCGGGATCCACAGATACGCAGTATTTT; CDR3: CASSPGGLAGSTDTQYF
size: few; V: TRBV29-1; J: TRBJ2-7; D: TRBD1; DNA: TGCAGCGCACAGGGGAATTACGAGCAGTACTTC; CDR3: CSAQGNYEQYF
size: NA; V: TRBV15; J: TRBJ2-5; D: TRBD2; DNA: TGTGCCACCAGCACAGACCGGACTAGCGGAGAGACCCAGTACTTC; CDR3: CATSTDRTSGETQYF
size: NA; V: TRBV5-1; J: TRBJ2-7; D: NA; DNA: TGCGCCAGCAGCTCCCGGGACTCACGATCCTACGAGCAGTACTTC; CDR3: CASSSRDSRSYEQYF
size: NA; V: TRBV3-1; J: TRBJ1-3; D: NA; DNA: TGTGCCAGCAGCGTAACCGGGGCCTTCTCTGGAAACACCATATATTTT; CDR3: CASSVTGAFSGNTIYF
size: few; V: TRBV7-2; J: TRBJ1-4; D: TRBD1; DNA: TGTGCCAGCAACAGGGACAGGGATGAAAAACTGTTTTTT; CDR3: CASNRDRDEKLFF
size: NA; V: TRBV12-3/TRBV12-4; J: TRBJ2-5; D: NA; DNA: TGTGCCAGCAGGGGGGGACAGTTAGAGACCCAGTACTTC; CDR3: CASRGGQLETQYF
size: NA; V: TRBV20-1; J: TRBJ1-2; D: TRBD1; DNA: TGCAGTGCGGAGGACAGGGATAACTATGGCTACACCTTC; CDR3: CSAEDRDNYGYTF
size: NA; V: TRBV7-8; J: TRBJ1-5; D: NA; DNA: TGTGCCAGCAGCCCCTTTGGTGGGAGGCAGCCCCAGCATTTT; CDR3: CASSPFGGRQPQHF
size: NA; V: TRBV29-1; J: TRBJ1-2; D: NA; DNA: TGCAGCGTTTCCCCCCCGGGGGCGACGGACTATGGCTACACCTTC; CDR3: CSVSPPGATDYGYTF
size: few; V: TRBV28; J: TRBJ2-1; D: NA; DNA: TGTGCCAGCAGTCCCGTAGGCGGAGAGCAGTTCTTC; CDR3: CASSPVGGEQFF
size: NA; V: TRBV4-3; J: TRBJ2-4; D: NA; DNA: TGCGCCAGCAGCCAGGCGTACCCGGGTAAAAACATTCAGTACTTC; CDR3: CASSQAYPGKNIQYF
size: NA; V: TRBV12-3/TRBV12-4; J: TRBJ1-3; D: NA; DNA: TGTGCCAGCAGTTTACTTGACAGCTCTGGAAACACCATATATTTT; CDR3: CASSLLDSSGNTIYF
size: few; V: TRBV28; J: TRBJ1-1; D: NA; DNA: TGCGTCTGCGTCAGGGAATCCTCGGGCACTGAAGCTTTCTTT; CDR3: CVCVRESSGTEAFF
size: few; V: TRBV5-1; J: TRBJ2-2; D: TRBD1; DNA: TGCGCCAGCAGCAATTTGGAAGGGGGCCCCGGGGAGCTGTTTTTT; CDR3: CASSNLEGGPGELFF
size: once; V: TRBV5-5; J: TRBJ2-3; D: NA; DNA: TGTGCCAGCAGCATTGGATTGGGGCGAAGCACAGATACGCAGTATTTT; CDR3: CASSIGLGRSTDTQYF
size: few; V: TRBV12-3/TRBV12-4; J: TRBJ1-4; D: NA; DNA: TGTGCCAGCAGCCGGGACATTGCAACTAATGAAAAACTGTTTTTT; CDR3: CASSRDIATNEKLFF
size: NA; V: TRBV9; J: TRBJ2-5; D: TRBD1; DNA: TGTGCCAGCAGCGTAGAGGCAGGGGGCAGGAGAGAGGCCCAGTACTTC; CDR3: CASSVEAGGRREAQYF
size: few; V: TRBV6-4; J: TRBJ2-6; D: NA; DNA: TGTGCCAGCAGCGACCTGGGGGCTGGGGCCAACGTCCTGACTTTC; CDR3: CASSDLGAGANVLTF
size: few; V: TRBV29-1; J: TRBJ1-4; D: NA; DNA: TGCAGCGTTGCGGCGCAGGGGCATGAAAAACTGTTTTTT; CDR3: CSVAAQGHEKLFF
size: few; V: TRBV11-1; J: TRBJ2-1; D: NA; DNA: TGTGCCAGCAGCCCGGACTATTACAATGAGCAGTTCTTC; CDR3: CASSPDYYNEQFF
size: NA; V: TRBV18; J: TRBJ2-1; D: NA; DNA: TGTGCCAGCTCACCGCTGGGGGGAGGTGAGCAGTTCTTC; CDR3: CASSPLGGGEQFF
size: NA; V: TRBV7-8; J: TRBJ2-1; D: TRBD1; DNA: TGTGCCAGCAGCCGCGCGGGACAGGGGGGCAATGAGCAGTTCTTC; CDR3: CASSRAGQGGNEQFF
size: few; V: TRBV6-5; J: TRBJ2-3; D: NA; DNA: TGTGCCAGCAGGGATAGCGACACAGATACGCAGTATTTT; CDR3: CASRDSDTDTQYF
size: few; V: TRBV7-8; J: TRBJ2-5; D: NA; DNA: TGTGCCAGCATCCCCTCACTGAGGGGGGGCGGCCCAGAGACCCAGTACTTC; CDR3: CASIPSLRGGGPETQYF
size: NA; V: TRBV7-2; J: TRBJ2-5; D: NA; DNA: TGTGCCAGCAGCTTATCCGGGGTAAAAGAGACCCAGTACTTC; CDR3: CASSLSGVKETQYF
size: NA; V: TRBV11-2; J: TRBJ2-7; D: TRBD2; DNA: TGTGCCAGCAGCTTAAGGGACTACGGTTCCTACGAGCAGTACTTC; CDR3: CASSLRDYGSYEQYF
size: NA; V: TRBV7-2; J: TRBJ1-1; D: NA; DNA: TGTGCCAGCAGCTTAGGAATTGAAGGGCGGGCGGTCGCTGAAGCTTTCTTT; CDR3: CASSLGIEGRAVAEAFF
size: few; V: TRBV20-1; J: TRBJ2-7; D: TRBD2; DNA: TGCAGTGCTAGAGATTTAGCGGGACGGTCCTACGAGCAGTACTTC; CDR3: CSARDLAGRSYEQYF
size: NA; V: TRBV7-8; J: TRBJ2-5; D: TRBD2; DNA: TGTGCCAGCAGCTCGAACGAAGCGGGAGTGGGGGAGACCCAGTACTTC; CDR3: CASSSNEAGVGETQYF
size: many; V: TRBV13; J: TRBJ2-7; D: NA; DNA: TGTGCCAGCAGCTTACGGGACGGCTACGAGCAGTACTTC; CDR3: CASSLRDGYEQYF
size: few; V: TRBV3-1; J: TRBJ2-7; D: NA; DNA: TGTGCCAGCAGCCAGACCAGGACAGAATCCTACGAGCAGTACTTC; CDR3: CASSQTRTESYEQYF
size: NA; V: TRBV7-9; J: TRBJ1-5; D: NA; DNA: TGTGCCAGCAGCAACATCCAAAGCAATCAGCCCCAGCATTTT; CDR3: CASSNIQSNQPQHF
size: NA; V: TRBV7-9; J: TRBJ2-2; D: NA; DNA: TGTGCCAGCAGCCCCATCGTAGTCAGGACAGTGAGGACCGGGGAGCTGTTTTTT; CDR3: CASSPIVVRTVRTGELFF
size: NA; V: TRBV2; J: TRBJ1-2; D: NA; DNA: TGTGCCAGCAAAGGGGCAGGGTTTACCTATGGCTACACCTTC; CDR3: CASKGAGFTYGYTF
size: few; V: TRBV5-1; J: TRBJ2-7; D: TRBD2; DNA: TGCGCCAGCAGCTTGTTAGCGGGCAGGCCGTCGGTCGGCGAGCAGTACTTC; CDR3: CASSLLAGRPSVGEQYF
size: few; V: TRBV7-9; J: TRBJ2-1; D: TRBD2; DNA: TGTGCCAGCAACTCATCGCTAGCGGGAGGGCCGGGGAATGAGCAGTTCTTC; CDR3: CASNSSLAGGPGNEQFF
size: few; V: TRBV20-1; J: TRBJ1-5; D: TRBD1; DNA: TGCAGTGCTAGGAGCGGGGACAGGGGGCGACAGCCCCAGCATTTT; CDR3: CSARSGDRGRQPQHF
size: NA; V: TRBV4-3; J: TRBJ2-7; D: NA; DNA: TGCGCCAGCAGCCAAGGCCGGGACACCGTTTACGAGCAGTACTTC; CDR3: CASSQGRDTVYEQYF